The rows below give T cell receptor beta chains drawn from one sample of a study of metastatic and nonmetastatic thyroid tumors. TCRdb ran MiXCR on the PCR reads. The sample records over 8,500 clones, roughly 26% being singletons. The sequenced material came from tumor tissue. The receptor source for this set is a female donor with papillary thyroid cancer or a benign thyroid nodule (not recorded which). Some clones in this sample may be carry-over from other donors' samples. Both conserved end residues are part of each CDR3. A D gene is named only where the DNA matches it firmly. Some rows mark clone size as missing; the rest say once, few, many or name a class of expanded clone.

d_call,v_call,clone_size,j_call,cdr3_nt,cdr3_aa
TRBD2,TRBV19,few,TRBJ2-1,TGTGCCAGTAGGGAGCTAGCGGGGTCGTACAATGAGCAGTTCTTC,CASRELAGSYNEQFF
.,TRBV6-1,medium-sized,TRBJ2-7,TGTGCCAGCAGTGTAGGGAATCGGGCCTACGAGCAGTACTTC,CASSVGNRAYEQYF
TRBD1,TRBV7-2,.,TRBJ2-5,TGTGCCAGCAGCCAGACAGGGGAAGAGACCCAGTACTTC,CASSQTGEETQYF
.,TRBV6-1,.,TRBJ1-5,TGTGCCAGCAGTGAACCTGGGATAAATCAGCCCCAGCATTTT,CASSEPGINQPQHF
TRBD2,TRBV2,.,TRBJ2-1,TGTGCCAGCAGTGCAGCGGGAGGGCCTCTCAATGAGCAGTTCTTC,CASSAAGGPLNEQFF
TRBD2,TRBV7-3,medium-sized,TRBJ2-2,TGTGCCAGCAGCCTCCTCAGGGCGGGAGCGGGGACCGGGGAGCTGTTTTTT,CASSLLRAGAGTGELFF
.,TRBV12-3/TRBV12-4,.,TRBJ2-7,TGTGCCAGCAGTTTAGCGGACAACTACGAGCAGTACTTC,CASSLADNYEQYF
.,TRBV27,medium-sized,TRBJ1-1,TGTGCCAGCAGCCCCCGCGTCGGCTGGAACACTGAAGCTTTCTTT,CASSPRVGWNTEAFF
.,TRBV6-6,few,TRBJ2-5,TGTGCCAGCAGTTACTCCGGCAGGGGTTACGAGACCCAGTACTTC,CASSYSGRGYETQYF
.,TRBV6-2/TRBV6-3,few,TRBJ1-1,TGTGCCAGCAGTCTACGGACGGTTACTGAAGCTTTCTTT,CASSLRTVTEAFF
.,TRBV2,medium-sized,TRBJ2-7,TGTGCCGCCTCAGACAGTTCCTACGAGCAGTACTTC,CAASDSSYEQYF
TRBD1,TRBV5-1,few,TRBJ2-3,TGCGCCAGCAGCCAACCGACAGGGGCGGCAGATACGCAGTATTTT,CASSQPTGAADTQYF
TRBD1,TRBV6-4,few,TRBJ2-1,TGTGCCAGCAGGAGGACAGGGAGTGTCAATGAGCAGTTCTTC,CASRRTGSVNEQFF
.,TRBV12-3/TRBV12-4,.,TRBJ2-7,TGTGCCAGCAGTTTAGGACTCTCCTACGAGCAGTACTTC,CASSLGLSYEQYF